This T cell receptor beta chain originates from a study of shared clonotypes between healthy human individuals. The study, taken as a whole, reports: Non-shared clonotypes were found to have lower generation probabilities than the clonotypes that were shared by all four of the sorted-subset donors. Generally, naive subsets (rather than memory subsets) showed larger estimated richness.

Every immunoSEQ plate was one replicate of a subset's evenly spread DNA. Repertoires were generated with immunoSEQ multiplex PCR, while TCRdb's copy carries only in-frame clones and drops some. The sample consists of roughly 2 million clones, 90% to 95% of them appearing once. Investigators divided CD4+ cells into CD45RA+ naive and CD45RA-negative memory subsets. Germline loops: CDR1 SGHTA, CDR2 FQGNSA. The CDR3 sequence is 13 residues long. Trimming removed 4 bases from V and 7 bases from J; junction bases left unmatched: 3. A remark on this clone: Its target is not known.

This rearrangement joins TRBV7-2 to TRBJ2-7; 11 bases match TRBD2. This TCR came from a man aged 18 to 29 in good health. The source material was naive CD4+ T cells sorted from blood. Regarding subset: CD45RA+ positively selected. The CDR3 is CASSSGTSGEQYF. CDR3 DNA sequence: TGTGCCAGCAGCTCCGGGACTAGCGGTGAGCAGTACTTC.